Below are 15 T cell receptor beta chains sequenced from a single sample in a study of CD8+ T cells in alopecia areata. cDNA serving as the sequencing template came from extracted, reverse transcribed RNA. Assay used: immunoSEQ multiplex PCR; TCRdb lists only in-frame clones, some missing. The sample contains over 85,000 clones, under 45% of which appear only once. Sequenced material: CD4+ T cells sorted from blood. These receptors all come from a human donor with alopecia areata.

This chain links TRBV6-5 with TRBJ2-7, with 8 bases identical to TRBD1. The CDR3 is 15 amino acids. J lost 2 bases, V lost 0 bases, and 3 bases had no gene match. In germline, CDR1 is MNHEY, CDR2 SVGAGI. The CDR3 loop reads CASSYSRGQAYEQYF. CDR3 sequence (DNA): TGTGCCAGCAGTTACTCGAGGGGACAGGCCTACGAGCAGTACTTC.

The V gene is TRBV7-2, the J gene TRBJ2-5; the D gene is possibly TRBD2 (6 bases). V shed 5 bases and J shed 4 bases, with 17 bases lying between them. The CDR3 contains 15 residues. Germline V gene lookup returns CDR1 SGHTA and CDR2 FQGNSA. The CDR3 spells CASSLYSRRGETQYF. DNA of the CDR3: TGTGCCAGCAGCCTCTACTCCAGGAGGGGAGAGACCCAGTACTTC.

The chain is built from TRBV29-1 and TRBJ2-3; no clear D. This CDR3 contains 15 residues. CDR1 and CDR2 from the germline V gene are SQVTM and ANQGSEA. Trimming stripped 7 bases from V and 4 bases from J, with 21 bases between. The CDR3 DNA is TGCAGCGCCGTGGGTCTGATCGCAAAAGCAGATACGCAGTATTTT. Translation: CSAVGLIAKADTQYF.

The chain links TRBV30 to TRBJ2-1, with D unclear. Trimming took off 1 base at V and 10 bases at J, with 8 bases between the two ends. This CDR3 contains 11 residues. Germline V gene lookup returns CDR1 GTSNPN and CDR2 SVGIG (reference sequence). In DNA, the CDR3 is TGTGCCTGGAGTGCTAGAGAGGAGCAGTTCTTC. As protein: CAWSAREEQFF.

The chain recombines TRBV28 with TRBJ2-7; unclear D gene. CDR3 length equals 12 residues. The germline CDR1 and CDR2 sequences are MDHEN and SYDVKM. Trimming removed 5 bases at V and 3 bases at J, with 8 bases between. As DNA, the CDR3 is TGTGCCAGCAGTAGGGTGGACTACGAGCAGTACTTC. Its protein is CASSRVDYEQYF.

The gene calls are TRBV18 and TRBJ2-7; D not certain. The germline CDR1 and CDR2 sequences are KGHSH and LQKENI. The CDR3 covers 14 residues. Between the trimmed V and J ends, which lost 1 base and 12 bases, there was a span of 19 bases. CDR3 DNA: TGTGCCAGCTCACCACGGCAGTCACCCACCTTCGTGTACTTC. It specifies CASSPRQSPTFVYF.

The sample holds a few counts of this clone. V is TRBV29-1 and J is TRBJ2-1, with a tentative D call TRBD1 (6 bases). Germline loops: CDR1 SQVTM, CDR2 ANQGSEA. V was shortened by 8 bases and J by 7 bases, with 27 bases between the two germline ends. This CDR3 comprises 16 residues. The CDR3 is CSLLKQGGGTVNEQFF. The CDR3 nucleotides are TGCAGCCTCTTAAAACAGGGTGGCGGTACGGTAAATGAGCAGTTCTTC.

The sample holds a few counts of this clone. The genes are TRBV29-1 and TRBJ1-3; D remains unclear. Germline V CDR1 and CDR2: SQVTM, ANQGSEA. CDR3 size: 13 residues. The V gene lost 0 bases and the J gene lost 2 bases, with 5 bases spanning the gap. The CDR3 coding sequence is TGCAGCGTTGAAGAGACTCCTGGAAACACCATATATTTT. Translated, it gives CSVEETPGNTIYF.

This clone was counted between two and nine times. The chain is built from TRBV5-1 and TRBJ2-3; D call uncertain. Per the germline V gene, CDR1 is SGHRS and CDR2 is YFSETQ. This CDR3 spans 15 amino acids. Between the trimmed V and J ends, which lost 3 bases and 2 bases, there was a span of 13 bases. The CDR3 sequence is CASSWNGLPTDTQYF. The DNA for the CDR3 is TGCGCCAGCAGCTGGAATGGGCTTCCCACAGATACGCAGTATTTT.

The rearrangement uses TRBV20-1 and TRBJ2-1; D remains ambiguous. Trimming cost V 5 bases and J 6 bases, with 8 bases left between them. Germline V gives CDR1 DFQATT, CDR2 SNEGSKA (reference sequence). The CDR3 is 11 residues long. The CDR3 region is CSAPLPNEQFF. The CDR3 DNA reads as TGCAGTGCTCCCCTCCCCAATGAGCAGTTCTTC.

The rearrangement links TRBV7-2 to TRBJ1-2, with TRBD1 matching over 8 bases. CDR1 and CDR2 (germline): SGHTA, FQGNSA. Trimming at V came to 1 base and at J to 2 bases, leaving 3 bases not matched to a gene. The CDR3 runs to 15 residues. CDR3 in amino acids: CASSLVQGANYGYTF. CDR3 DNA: TGTGCCAGCAGCTTAGTCCAGGGGGCGAACTATGGCTACACCTTC. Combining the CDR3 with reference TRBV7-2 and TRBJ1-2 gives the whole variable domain GAGVSQSPSNKVTEKGKDVELRCDPISGHTALYWYRQSLGQGLEFLIYFQGNSAPDKSGLPSDRFSAERTGGSVSTLTIQRTQQEDSAVYLCASSLVQGANYGYTFGSGTRLTVV.

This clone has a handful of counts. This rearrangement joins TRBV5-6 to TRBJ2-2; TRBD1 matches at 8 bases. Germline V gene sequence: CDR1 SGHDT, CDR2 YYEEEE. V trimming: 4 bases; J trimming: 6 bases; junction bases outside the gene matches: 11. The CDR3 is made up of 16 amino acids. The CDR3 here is CASSPGQGISSGELFF. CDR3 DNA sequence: TGTGCCAGCAGCCCCGGACAGGGTATATCATCCGGGGAGCTGTTTTTT.

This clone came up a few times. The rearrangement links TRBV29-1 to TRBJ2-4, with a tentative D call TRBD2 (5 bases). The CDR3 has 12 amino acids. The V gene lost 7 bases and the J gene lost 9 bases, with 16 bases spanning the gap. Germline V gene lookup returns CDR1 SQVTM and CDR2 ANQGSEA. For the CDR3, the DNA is TGCAGCGCTGGAGCCGGCCGGGGCATTCAGTACTTC. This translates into CSAGAGRGIQYF.

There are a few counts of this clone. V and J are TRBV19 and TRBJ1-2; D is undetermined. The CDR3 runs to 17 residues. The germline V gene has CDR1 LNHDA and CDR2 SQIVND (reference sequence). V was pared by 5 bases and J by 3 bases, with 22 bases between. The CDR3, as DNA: TGTGCCAGTAGTTTCCCCCGGGTCGGCTCCTGGGACTATGGCTACACCTTC. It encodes CASSFPRVGSWDYGYTF.

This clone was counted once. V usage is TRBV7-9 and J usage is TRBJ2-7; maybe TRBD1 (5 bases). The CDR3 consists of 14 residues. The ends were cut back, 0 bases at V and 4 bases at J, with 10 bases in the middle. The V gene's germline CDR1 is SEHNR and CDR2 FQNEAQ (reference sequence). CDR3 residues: CASSLAGEPYEQYF. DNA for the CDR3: TGTGCCAGCAGCTTAGCAGGGGAACCATACGAGCAGTACTTC.